Many counts were recorded for the clone carrying this T cell receptor (beta chain). Its antigen is unknown. V lost 4 bases and J lost 14; bases outside the gene matches: 14. CDR3 length equals 15 residues. Germline V gene sequence: CDR1 SGHNT, CDR2 YYREEE (reference sequence). This sample stems from a study of T cells after yellow fever vaccination. Study findings and constraints: There was a possibility that FACS-sorted repertoires contained abundant clonotypes contaminating from the bulk population. When the response was secondary, it was weaker but reached its peak faster, day 5 versus 15. Subsequent to the booster, the majority of primary-vaccination clones reappeared (roughly 95% CD4, about 90% CD8).

TCRdb fed the 5' RACE reads into MiXCR, producing one record per CDR3 protein. The repertoire holds some 160,000 distinct CDR3 sequences, with 6% to 7.5% as singletons. The V gene is TRBV5-4, the J gene TRBJ1-6; 8 bases match TRBD1. This receptor was identified in a young man who received the YFV17D yellow fever vaccine. The sequences come from CD4+ T cells sorted from PBMCs, collected more than 4 days after the first yellow fever vaccination. CDR3: CASSANDRGGLSLHF. The CDR3 coding sequence is TGTGCCAGCAGCGCGAATGACAGGGGAGGGCTGTCCCTCCACTTT.